This TCR beta chain stems from a study of T cells in Graves' hyperthyroidism and ophthalmopathy. Study details: At initial diagnosis, before any treatment had begun, peripheral blood was obtained.

The V gene's germline CDR1 is SGHTA and CDR2 FQGTGA. CDR3 length: 17 amino acids. V shed 1 base and J 7 bases; nucleotides not matched to a gene: 6. Findings and limits, study-wide: Most thyroid clonotypes with frequency above 0.001 were detected in blood.

This clonotype appeared a few times. Its antigen is as yet unknown. TCR beta CDR3 region amplification was performed from RNA transcripts. First-round RT-PCR targeting the TCR CDR3 was performed with the HTBI primer set. TCRdb processed the multiplex PCR reads anew with MiXCR; each CDR3 protein has one entry. The data contain about 560,000 distinct CDR3 sequences, 14% of them seen just once; the ten biggest clones take up approximately 15%. Newly diagnosed hyperthyroidism, duration under 2 months, in patients aged 18 to 65. The TCR comes from a woman aged 40 to 50 with Graves' hyperthyroidism. Material for sequencing was blood. The chain combines TRBV7-3 with TRBJ2-1; the match to TRBD2 covers 14 bases. The CDR3 DNA reads as TGTGCCAGCAGCTTAAAGGGACTAGCGGGAGTTCCAAATGAGCAGTTCTTC. It translates to CASSLKGLAGVPNEQFF.